This T cell receptor (beta chain) was recovered during a study of T cells in lung cancer brain metastases. General study results and limits: Brain metastasis T cell infiltration was not adjusted for preoperative corticosteroid effects.

Comment on this clone: Its antigen is not identified. Relative to the germline gene, one junction end is altered; a read error may explain this.

Produced via immunoSEQ multiplex PCR; TCRdb's table is partial and in-frame only. The table lists approximately 1,200 clones, roughly 84% of them singletons, with over 15% in the top ten. The CDR3 contains 15 residues. CDR1 is MNHEY and CDR2 is SMNVEV in the germline V gene (reference sequence). V is TRBV27 and J is TRBJ1-1; D call uncertain. This sequence was found in a woman in her fifties or sixties with non-small cell lung cancer that had spread to the brain. The sequenced sample consisted of tumor tissue from a brain metastasis. CDR3 in DNA: TGTGCCAGCAATTTATCCCCGGGGATGAACACTGAAGCTTTCTTT. It encodes CASNLSPGMNTEAFF.